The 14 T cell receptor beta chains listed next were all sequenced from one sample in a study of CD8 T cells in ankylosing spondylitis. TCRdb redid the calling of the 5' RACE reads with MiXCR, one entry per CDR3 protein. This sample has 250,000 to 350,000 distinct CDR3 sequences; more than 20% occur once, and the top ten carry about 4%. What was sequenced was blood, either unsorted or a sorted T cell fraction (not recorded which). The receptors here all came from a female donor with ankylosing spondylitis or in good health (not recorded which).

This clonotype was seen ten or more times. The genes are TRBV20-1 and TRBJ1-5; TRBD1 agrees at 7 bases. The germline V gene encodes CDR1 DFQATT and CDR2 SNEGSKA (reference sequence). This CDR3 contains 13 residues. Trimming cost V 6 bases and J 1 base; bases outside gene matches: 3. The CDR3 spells CSARQGSNQPQHF. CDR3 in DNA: TGCAGTGCGCGACAGGGAAGCAATCAGCCCCAGCATTTT.

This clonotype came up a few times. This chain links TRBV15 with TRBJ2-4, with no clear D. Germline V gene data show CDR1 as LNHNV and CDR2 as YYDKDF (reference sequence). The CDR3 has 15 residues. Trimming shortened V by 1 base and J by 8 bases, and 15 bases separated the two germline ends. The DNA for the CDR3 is TGTGCCACCAGCAGAGGCGGCGACCTACGGCACATTCAGTACTTC. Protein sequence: CATSRGGDLRHIQYF.

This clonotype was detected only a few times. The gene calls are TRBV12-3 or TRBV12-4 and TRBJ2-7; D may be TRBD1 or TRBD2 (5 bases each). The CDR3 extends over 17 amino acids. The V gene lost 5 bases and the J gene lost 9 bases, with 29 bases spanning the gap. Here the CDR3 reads CASSPLTLRDESLRQYF. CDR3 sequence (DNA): TGTGCCAGCAGTCCTCTAACCCTCCGGGACGAGTCTTTACGGCAGTACTTC.

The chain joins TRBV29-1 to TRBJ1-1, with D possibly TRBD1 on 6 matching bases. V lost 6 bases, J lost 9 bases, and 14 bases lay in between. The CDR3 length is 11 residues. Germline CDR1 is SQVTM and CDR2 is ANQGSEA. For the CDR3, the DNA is TGCAGCGTCGATGGACAGCCCCAAGCTTTCTTT. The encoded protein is CSVDGQPQAFF.

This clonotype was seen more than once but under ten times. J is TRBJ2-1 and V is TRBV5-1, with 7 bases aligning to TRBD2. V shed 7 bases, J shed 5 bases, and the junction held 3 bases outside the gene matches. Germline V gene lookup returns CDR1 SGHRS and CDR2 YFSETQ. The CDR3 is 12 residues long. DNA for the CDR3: TGCGCCAGCGGGGAGGGGAACAATGAGCAGTTCTTC. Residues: CASGEGNNEQFF.

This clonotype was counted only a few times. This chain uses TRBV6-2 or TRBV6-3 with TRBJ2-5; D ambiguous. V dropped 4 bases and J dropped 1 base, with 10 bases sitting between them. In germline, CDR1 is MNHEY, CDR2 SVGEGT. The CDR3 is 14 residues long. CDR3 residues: CASSSVVGQETQYF. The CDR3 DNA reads TGTGCCAGCAGTTCAGTGGTTGGCCAAGAGACCCAGTACTTC.

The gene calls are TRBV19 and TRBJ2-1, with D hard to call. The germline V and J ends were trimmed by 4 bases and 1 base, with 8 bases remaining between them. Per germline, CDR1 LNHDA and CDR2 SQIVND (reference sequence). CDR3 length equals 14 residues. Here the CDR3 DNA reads TGTGCCAGTAGTAGAGAATTGTCCTACAATGAGCAGTTCTTC. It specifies CASSRELSYNEQFF.

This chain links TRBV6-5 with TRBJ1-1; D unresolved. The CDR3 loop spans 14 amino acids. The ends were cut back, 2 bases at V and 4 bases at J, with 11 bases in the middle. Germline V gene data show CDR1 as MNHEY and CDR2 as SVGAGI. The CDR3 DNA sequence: TGTGCCAGCAGTTACATAAGGGTACGCACTGAAGCTTTCTTT. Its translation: CASSYIRVRTEAFF.

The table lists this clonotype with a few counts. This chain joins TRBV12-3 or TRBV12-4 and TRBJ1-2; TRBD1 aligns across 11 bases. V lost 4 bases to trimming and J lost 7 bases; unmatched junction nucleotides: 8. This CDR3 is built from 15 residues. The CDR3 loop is CASSYSRTGGSGYTF. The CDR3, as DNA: TGTGCCAGCAGTTATTCAAGGACAGGGGGCTCTGGCTACACCTTC.

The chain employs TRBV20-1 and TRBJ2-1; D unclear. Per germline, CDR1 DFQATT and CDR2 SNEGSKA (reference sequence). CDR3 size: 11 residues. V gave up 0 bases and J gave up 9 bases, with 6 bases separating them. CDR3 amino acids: CSAREWGEQFF. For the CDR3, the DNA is TGCAGTGCTAGAGAGTGGGGTGAGCAGTTCTTC.

The CDR3 DNA reads TGTGCCAGCAGTACCGACACCGACTACGAGCAGTACTTC. Translation: CASSTDTDYEQYF. The chain is built from TRBV6-2 or TRBV6-3 and TRBJ2-7, with unresolved D. The germline CDR1 and CDR2 sequences are MNHEY and SVGEGT. This CDR3 has 13 amino acids. V lost 5 bases and J lost 3, with 11 bases in between.

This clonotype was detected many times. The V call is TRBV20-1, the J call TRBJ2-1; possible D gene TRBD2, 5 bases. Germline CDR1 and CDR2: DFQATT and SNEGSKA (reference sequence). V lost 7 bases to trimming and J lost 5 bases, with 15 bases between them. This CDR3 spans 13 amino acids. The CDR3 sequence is CSVLSEGHNEQFF. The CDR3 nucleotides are TGCAGTGTTTTAAGTGAGGGCCACAATGAGCAGTTCTTC.

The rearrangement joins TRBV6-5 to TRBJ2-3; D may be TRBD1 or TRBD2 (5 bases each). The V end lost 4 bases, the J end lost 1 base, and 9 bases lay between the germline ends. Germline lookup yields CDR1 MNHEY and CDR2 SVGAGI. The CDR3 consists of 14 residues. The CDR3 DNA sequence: TGTGCCAGCAGTTCGCCGGGGCGCACAGATACGCAGTATTTT. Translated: CASSSPGRTDTQYF.

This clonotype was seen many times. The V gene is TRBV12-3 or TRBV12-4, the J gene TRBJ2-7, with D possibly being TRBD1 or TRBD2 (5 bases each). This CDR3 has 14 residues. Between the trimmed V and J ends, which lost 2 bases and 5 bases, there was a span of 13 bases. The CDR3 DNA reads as TGTGCCAGCAGTTTAATCGAGGGGCGGAACGAGCAGTACTTC. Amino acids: CASSLIEGRNEQYF.